The rows below give T cell receptor beta chains drawn from one sample of a study of T cell responses to AZD1222 COVID-19 vaccine. Measured with immunoSEQ multiplex PCR; TCRdb has only the in-frame clones, and not every one. The table includes about 220,000 clones, 93% detected once. The sequencing here drew on peripheral blood, taken on day 0 of MenACWY control vaccination. The receptors derive from an adult in good health. The CDR3 runs from the conserved cysteine through the conserved F or W. A D gene is named only where the DNA matches it firmly. Size tells how often a clone was seen (once, few, many) or the class of an expanded clone, and some rows leave it out.

v_call,d_call,clone_size,j_call,cdr3_nt,cdr3_aa
TRBV5-1,TRBD1,.,TRBJ1-2,TGCGCCAGCAGCCCTCGGACAGGTACCTCATTTAACTATGGCTACACCTTC,CASSPRTGTSFNYGYTF
TRBV30,.,.,TRBJ1-1,TGTGCCTGGAGAGCACAGGGCGGGAACCCTGAAGCTTTCTTT,CAWRAQGGNPEAFF
TRBV19,.,.,TRBJ1-5,TGTGCCAGTAGTCTCCGACAGGTGAGCAATCAGCCCCAGCATTTT,CASSLRQVSNQPQHF
TRBV5-4,TRBD1,.,TRBJ2-1,TGTGCCAGCAGCTTACAACAGGGGGCGCCTTCTGAGCAGTTCTTC,CASSLQQGAPSEQFF
TRBV19,.,.,TRBJ1-5,TGTGCCAGCTCCGATGGGGGGACACGAGGGCCCCAGCATTTT,CASSDGGTRGPQHF
TRBV19,TRBD1,.,TRBJ1-2,TGTGCCAGTAGTGCACAGGGGGCCCCCTATGGCTACACCTTC,CASSAQGAPYGYTF
TRBV19,.,.,TRBJ1-6,TGTGCCAGTACAAGGGGGTCCTATAATTCACCCCTCCACTTT,CASTRGSYNSPLHF
TRBV5-1,.,.,TRBJ1-2,TGCGCCAGCAGCTTGAGCTCAAACTATGGCTACACCTTC,CASSLSSNYGYTF
TRBV24-1,.,.,TRBJ2-1,TGTGCCACCAGTGATCCCTCAGGGAGCTCCTACAATGAGCAGTTCTTC,CATSDPSGSSYNEQFF
TRBV29-1,.,.,TRBJ1-2,TGCAGCGTTCGATCGACAGGAAACCTCTATGGCTACACCTTC,CSVRSTGNLYGYTF
TRBV6-2/TRBV6-3,TRBD2,.,TRBJ2-1,TGTGCCAGCAGTTTCGAACTAGCGATCGCCTACAATGAGCAGTTCTTC,CASSFELAIAYNEQFF
TRBV5-1,.,.,TRBJ1-2,TGCGCCAGCAGCTTGATTCAGGGGTATAGTTTCGGCTACACCTTC,CASSLIQGYSFGYTF
TRBV30,.,.,TRBJ2-4,TGTGCCTGGAGCGCGAGACAGACCTCAGCCAAAAACATTCAGTACTTC,CAWSARQTSAKNIQYF
TRBV28,.,few,TRBJ2-1,TGTGCCAGCAGTTTTGCGGGGAGCTCCTACAATGAGCAGTTCTTC,CASSFAGSSYNEQFF
TRBV6-5,.,few,TRBJ2-5,TGTGCCAGCAGTCGGGGGAAGGGGACCCAGTACTTC,CASSRGKGTQYF
TRBV30,.,.,TRBJ2-2,TGTGCCTGGAAAGGCACTAACGCGAACACCGGGGAGCTGTTTTTT,CAWKGTNANTGELFF
TRBV27,.,.,TRBJ1-1,TGTGCCAGCATCGACCCCGCGGAGACTGAAGCTTTCTTT,CASIDPAETEAFF
TRBV4-2,TRBD1,once,TRBJ1-6,TGTGCCAGCAGCCCGACAGGGGATAATTCACCCCTCCACTTT,CASSPTGDNSPLHF
TRBV4-2,.,.,TRBJ1-6,TGTGCCAGCAGCCAAGTAACCTACCAAAATTCACCCCTCCACTTT,CASSQVTYQNSPLHF
TRBV3-1/TRBV3-2,.,.,TRBJ1-5,TGTGCCAGCAGCCAAGGCCGAGCGGGAAATCAGCCCCAGCATTTT,CASSQGRAGNQPQHF
TRBV19,.,.,TRBJ1-3,TGTGCCAGTAGGTCGGGGTCCTCTGGAAACACCATATATTTT,CASRSGSSGNTIYF
TRBV9,TRBD2,.,TRBJ2-1,TGTGCCAGCAGCGTAGGTTCAGCGGGGGAGCAGTTCTTC,CASSVGSAGEQFF
TRBV19,TRBD1,.,TRBJ1-2,TGTGCCAGTAGCTCCGGGACAGGGGGTAACTATGGCTACACCTTC,CASSSGTGGNYGYTF
TRBV19,.,.,TRBJ1-1,TGTGCCAGTAGTATAGCCTCCGTGTGGGGCGGAACTGAAGCTTTCTTT,CASSIASVWGGTEAFF
TRBV13,.,.,TRBJ1-4,TGTGCCAGCAGCTTTAGGGTGGGCCGGACAAATGAAAAACTGTTTTTT,CASSFRVGRTNEKLFF
TRBV7-9,.,.,TRBJ2-1,TGTGCCAGCAGCTTAGGTAATGAGCAGTTCTTC,CASSLGNEQFF
TRBV25-1,TRBD2,few,TRBJ2-3,TGTGCCAGCAGCCGGAGCGGGGGGCTAAGCACAGATACGCAGTATTTT,CASSRSGGLSTDTQYF
TRBV18,.,.,TRBJ1-2,TGTGCCAGCTCACCGGGGCCCCAGGGAAACTATGGCTACACCTTC,CASSPGPQGNYGYTF
TRBV15,TRBD2,.,TRBJ2-7,TGTGCCACCAGCAGAGGGACTAGCGGGGGTAGCTCCTACGAGCAGTACTTC,CATSRGTSGGSSYEQYF
TRBV29-1,TRBD1,.,TRBJ2-5,TGCAGCGTCCGTAGGACAGGGGGCGGCCAGACCCAGTACTTC,CSVRRTGGGQTQYF
TRBV5-4,.,.,TRBJ2-3,TGTGCCAGCAGCTTGGATAGGGGTGCAGATACGCAGTATTTT,CASSLDRGADTQYF